This TCR beta chain was documented in a study of T cell clonality in common variable immunodeficiency. This clone was counted at least ten times. The read ends 3 residues shy of where the CDR3 ends; the end is completed using the germline J gene. Libraries were prepared by immunoSEQ multiplex PCR; TCRdb keeps only in-frame clonotypes and omits some of them. The specimen has tens of thousands of clones, none found just once. Losses at the gene ends were 6 bases for V and 2 bases for J; bases not matched to a gene: 5. Germline V gene lookup returns CDR1 KGHSH and CDR2 LQKENI. There are 14 residues in the CDR3.

This sequence originates from a person aged 18-70 years in good health. The chain combines TRBV18 with TRBJ2-7, with TRBD2 matching over 9 bases. The material sequenced was peripheral blood mononuclear cells. This CDR3 is CASSLSGGPYEQYF. The sequenced CDR3 bases are TGTGCCAGCTCCCTAAGCGGGGGGCCCTACGAG.